These 19 T cell receptor beta chains were all obtained from the same sample, sequenced in a study of blood T cell repertoires in COVID-19. TCRdb's table, derived via immunoSEQ multiplex PCR, lists solely in-frame clones and lacks some. The profile shows around 93,000 clones, around 81% of them singletons. Material: peripheral blood. All receptors derive from a man between 60 and 70 years old with acute or convalescent COVID-19.

V usage is TRBV7-8 and J usage is TRBJ1-2; D gene ambiguous. This CDR3 comprises 14 residues. CDR1 is SGHVS and CDR2 is FQNEAQ in the germline V gene. V was pared by 5 bases and J by 4 bases, with 14 bases between. In nucleotides, the CDR3 is TGTGCCAGCAGCCACGGATCGGCGGGCTATGGCTACACCTTC. Translated: CASSHGSAGYGYTF.

V gene TRBV6-5 combines with J gene TRBJ1-1, with 9 bases aligning to TRBD1. This CDR3 comprises 14 residues. J lost 5 bases, V lost 8 bases, and 9 bases had no gene match. Per the germline V gene, CDR1 is MNHEY and CDR2 is SVGAGI. CDR3 sequence: CASLYRGRLTEAFF. The CDR3 region has the DNA TGTGCCAGCTTATACAGGGGGCGATTGACTGAAGCTTTCTTT.

This clone was counted a few times. The chain uses TRBV6-6 and TRBJ2-1, with 10 bases aligning to TRBD2. The CDR3 is 14 residues long. Looked up from germline, CDR1 is MNHNY and CDR2 is SVGAGI (reference sequence). With 6 bases clipped from V and 4 bases from J, the junction kept 3 bases outside the gene matches. As DNA, the CDR3 is TGTGCCAGCAGAAGCGGGGGGGCATACAATGAGCAGTTCTTC. The encoded protein is CASRSGGAYNEQFF.

The chain recombines TRBV19 with TRBJ1-5, with 8 nucleotides matching TRBD1. This CDR3 has 16 residues. With 8 bases clipped from V and 1 base from J, the junction kept 10 bases outside the gene matches. The germline CDR1 and CDR2 sequences are LNHDA and SQIVND (reference sequence). CDR3 DNA: TGTGCCAGTGCCGGGACAGGCTGGGAGAGCAATCAGCCCCAGCATTTT. Encoded protein: CASAGTGWESNQPQHF.

The chain has TRBV5-6 and TRBJ2-7; D unclear. The CDR3 loop spans 13 amino acids. The germline V gene has CDR1 SGHDT and CDR2 YYEEEE. The V gene lost 0 bases and the J gene lost 1 base, with 5 bases spanning the gap. CDR3 protein: CASSLGASYEQYV. In DNA, the CDR3 is TGTGCCAGCAGCTTGGGAGCGTCCTACGAGCAGTACGTC.

The gene calls are TRBV29-1 and TRBJ1-2, with TRBD1 as a possible D gene (6 bases). The CDR3 sequence is 12 residues long. V was shortened by 6 bases and J by 2 bases, with 10 bases between the two germline ends. Germline assignment: CDR1 SQVTM and CDR2 ANQGSEA. The CDR3 nucleotides read TGCAGCGTGGGAGACAGGAACTATGGCTACACCTTC. Encoded protein: CSVGDRNYGYTF.

This rearrangement joins TRBV24-1 to TRBJ1-4, with 9 bases fitting TRBD1. The CDR3 consists of 14 residues. J was trimmed by 4 bases and V by 6 bases; bases with no gene match: 2. The germline gives CDR1 KGHDR, CDR2 SFDVKD. CDR3: CATSSTGGNEKLFF. CDR3 sequence (DNA): TGTGCCACCAGTTCGACAGGGGGTAATGAAAAACTGTTTTTT.

V usage is TRBV30 and J usage is TRBJ2-3, with 8 positions matching TRBD2. CDR1 is GTSNPN, CDR2 SVGIG, per germline (reference sequence). The CDR3 loop spans 14 amino acids. V trimming: 1 base; J trimming: 8 bases; junction bases outside the gene matches: 8. In nucleotides, the CDR3 is TGTGCCTGGAGTGGGGGGCGGGAGGCCATTACGCAGTATTTT. This codes for CAWSGGREAITQYF.

The V and J genes are TRBV7-2 and TRBJ1-5; 8 bases align to TRBD1. Trimming took 5 bases from V and 7 from J; bases not matched to a gene: 10. This CDR3 has 15 residues. Looked up from germline, CDR1 is SGHTA and CDR2 is FQGNSA. CDR3 sequence reads: CASSPRQGMGQPQHF. The CDR3 DNA follows: TGTGCCAGCAGCCCCCGACAGGGGATGGGACAGCCCCAGCATTTT.

V is TRBV5-1 and J is TRBJ1-1; 9 bases agree with TRBD1. The CDR3 is made up of 16 amino acids. CDR1 and CDR2 (germline): SGHRS, YFSETQ. With V trimmed by 2 bases and J by 4 bases, 9 bases remained unmatched. In DNA, the CDR3 is TGCGCCAGCAGCTTAACGGGACAGGGTGGGGGCACTGAAGCTTTCTTT. Its protein is CASSLTGQGGGTEAFF.

The J gene is TRBJ2-4, the V gene TRBV4-3; TRBD2 agrees at 14 bases. The V gene's germline CDR1 is LGHNA and CDR2 YSLEER. J was trimmed by 1 base and V by 1 base; bases with no gene match: 6. The CDR3 covers 19 residues. CDR3 sequence: CASSQGTSGRQGAKNIQYF. The CDR3 bases are TGCGCCAGCAGCCAAGGGACTAGCGGGAGGCAGGGGGCCAAAAACATTCAGTACTTC.

CDR3 sequence reads: CATSDAWIDRGVYGYTF. The CDR3 bases are TGTGCCACCAGTGATGCCTGGATTGACAGGGGTGTCTATGGCTACACCTTC. The V call is TRBV24-1, the J call TRBJ1-2; 8 nucleotides agree with TRBD1. Germline V gives CDR1 KGHDR, CDR2 SFDVKD. Trimming took 3 bases from V and 4 from J; bases not matched to a gene: 12. The length of the CDR3 is 17 residues.

Details on this clone: Other DNA sequences in the sample encode the same CDR3. The V call is TRBV30, the J call TRBJ1-5; D possibly corresponds to TRBD1 (5 bases). The CDR3 runs to 13 residues. Germline-derived CDR1 and CDR2 are GTSNPN and SVGIG (reference sequence). V was shortened by 1 base and J by 4 bases, with 8 bases between the two germline ends. CDR3 amino acids: CAWSAGGNQPQHF. The CDR3 nucleotides are TGTGCCTGGAGTGCGGGGGGGAATCAGCCCCAGCATTTT.

This sequence joins TRBV3-1 (or the pseudogene TRBV3-2) and TRBJ1-2; D is perhaps TRBD1 (5 bases). The V end lost 0 bases, the J end lost 5 bases, and 13 bases lay between the germline ends. CDR3 length equals 15 residues. Per the germline V gene, CDR1 is LGHDT and CDR2 is YNNKEL (reference sequence). The CDR3 DNA reads TGTGCCAGCAGCCAAGAGGGGGGGACCACTTATGGCTACACCTTC. Amino acid sequence: CASSQEGGTTYGYTF.

Written as DNA, the CDR3 is TGTGCCAGCAGCCAGACTAGCGGGACCTACGAGCAGTACTTC. Its translation: CASSQTSGTYEQYF. This sequence joins TRBV3-1 (or the pseudogene TRBV3-2) and TRBJ2-7, with 11 bases that match TRBD2. This CDR3 has 14 amino acids. The germline V gene encodes CDR1 LGHDT and CDR2 YNNKEL (reference sequence). J was trimmed by 2 bases and V by 3 bases; bases with no gene match: 0.

The chain has TRBV5-1 and TRBJ1-1; D is ambiguous. The CDR3 length is 15 residues. The germline gives CDR1 SGHRS, CDR2 YFSETQ. V was trimmed by 4 bases and J by 5 bases, leaving 18 bases between them. DNA of the CDR3: TGCGCCAGCAGCCCCTATGGGGAGGGAACGACTGAAGCTTTCTTT. Protein product: CASSPYGEGTTEAFF.

This rearrangement joins TRBV3-1 (or the pseudogene TRBV3-2) to TRBJ2-1; 7 bases are a match to TRBD2. Germline V lookup: CDR1 LGHDT, CDR2 YNNKEL (reference sequence). V was clipped by 3 bases and J by 4 bases; unmatched bases: 6. CDR3 size: 15 residues. The CDR3 region has the DNA TGTGCCAGCAGCCAGCCGGGGACTAAGTACAATGAGCAGTTCTTC. Protein sequence: CASSQPGTKYNEQFF.

The chain links TRBV25-1 to TRBJ1-2; maybe TRBD1 (5 bases). Trimming shortened V by 3 bases and J by 4 bases, and 9 bases separated the two germline ends. CDR3 length equals 13 residues. Germline assignment: CDR1 MGHDK and CDR2 SYGVNS. For the CDR3, the DNA is TGTGCCAGCAGTGACAGGGTTATCTATGGCTACACCTTC. Amino acids: CASSDRVIYGYTF.

This chain uses TRBV18 with TRBJ1-1; D not certain. V shed 6 bases and J shed 4 bases, with 21 bases lying between them. This CDR3 comprises 16 residues. Per germline, CDR1 KGHSH and CDR2 LQKENI. Here the CDR3 DNA reads TGTGCCAGCTCCCCCCGAGGTCAGCAAGACGGCACTGAAGCTTTCTTT. It specifies CASSPRGQQDGTEAFF.